Included here is one T cell receptor (beta chain) sequence, with context. Antigen unknown. The primer mix had 60 Vbeta and 13 Jbeta primers. TCRdb's table, derived via immunoSEQ multiplex PCR, lists solely in-frame clones and lacks some. The sample includes around 130,000 clones, roughly three fifths of them seen just once. The data derive from a study of cytomegalovirus exposure and HLA in healthy donors. Study-level results: TCR beta V- and J-gene trimming, according to a later analysis, was linked to a missense DCLRE1C variant. Presence/absence analyses took donor sequencing depth as roughly uniform. A prior analysis recorded that most TCR beta V segments were productive about 87% or about 30% of the time.

The trim removed 0 bases at V and 7 bases at J, leaving 5 bases unmatched. CDR1 and CDR2 (germline): WNHNN, SYGVQD (reference sequence). CDR3 length equals 15 residues. The sample consisted of PBMCs. The chain couples TRBV10-1 to TRBJ2-7; TRBD1 aligns across 11 bases. The source of this sequence is a middle-aged woman in good health and CMV-seropositive. The CDR3 DNA reads as TGCGCCAGCAGTGAGTCGGACAGGGGGCTGGGTGAGCAGTACTTC. Translation gives CASSESDRGLGEQYF.